The 30 T cell receptor beta chains in this list originate from one sample, sequenced in a study of blood T cell repertoires in COVID-19. Produced via immunoSEQ multiplex PCR; TCRdb's table is partial and in-frame only. This sample has over 150,000 clones, with roughly 85% found just once. Sequenced material: PBMCs or T cells enriched from blood (not recorded which). The receptors were gathered from a man between 40 and 49 years old who had recovered from COVID-19.

V and J are TRBV11-3 and TRBJ1-2; a possible D gene is TRBD1 (5 bases). Per germline, CDR1 SGHNT and CDR2 YENEEA. The CDR3 runs 12 residues. Trimming took off 1 base at V and 10 bases at J, with 10 bases between the two ends. CDR3 nucleotides: TGTGCCAGCAGCTTAGGCCAGGGCTACTACACCTTC. This sequence encodes CASSLGQGYYTF.

The chain is built from TRBV27 and TRBJ2-1, with TRBD2 as a possible D gene (5 bases). This CDR3 comprises 13 residues. V lost 10 bases to trimming and J lost 3 bases, with 13 bases between them. Germline V lookup: CDR1 MNHEY, CDR2 SMNVEV (reference sequence). DNA for the CDR3: TGTGCCACCGCGGGTACCAACTACAATGAGCAGTTCTTC. Protein: CATAGTNYNEQFF.

The chain has TRBV6-5 and TRBJ2-7; D is ambiguous. The length of the CDR3 is 14 residues. V was trimmed by 5 bases and J by 3 bases, leaving 14 bases between them. Germline V gene sequence: CDR1 MNHEY, CDR2 SVGAGI. In DNA form, the CDR3 reads TGTGCCAGCAGTCAAAGTGCGTACCACTACGAGCAGTACTTC. Protein: CASSQSAYHYEQYF.

The chain recombines TRBV3-1 (or the pseudogene TRBV3-2) with TRBJ1-2; D is ambiguous. The CDR3 consists of 15 residues. Looked up from germline, CDR1 is LGHDT and CDR2 is YNNKEL (reference sequence). V lost 0 bases, J lost 4 bases, and 12 bases lay in between. CDR3 DNA sequence: TGTGCCAGCAGCCAAGATCAATCTTGGAGCTATGGCTACACCTTC. The encoded protein is CASSQDQSWSYGYTF.

The chain uses TRBV28 and TRBJ1-5; 7 positions match TRBD1. Germline loops: CDR1 MDHEN, CDR2 SYDVKM. Germline trimming cut 5 bases from V and 3 bases from J; bases unmatched to any gene: 7. The CDR3 is 15 amino acids. The CDR3 region is CASSGGQWDNQPQHF. As DNA, the CDR3 is TGTGCCAGCAGTGGGGGACAGTGGGACAATCAGCCCCAGCATTTT.

This chain links TRBV29-1 with TRBJ1-2; 9 bases fit TRBD1. The trim removed 4 bases at V and 6 bases at J, leaving 6 bases unmatched. This CDR3 comprises 13 residues. In germline, CDR1 is SQVTM, CDR2 ANQGSEA. The CDR3 nucleotides are TGCAGCGTTGGGGACAGGGAGAGGAATGGCTACACCTTC. Translation gives CSVGDRERNGYTF.

This clone was counted between two and nine times. The V and J genes are TRBV9 and TRBJ1-1; unclear D gene. The germline V gene encodes CDR1 SGDLS and CDR2 YYNGEE. The length of the CDR3 is 16 residues. V was clipped by 2 bases and J by 0 bases, with 14 bases between them. The CDR3: CASSVSSQALNTEAFF. In nucleotides, the CDR3 is TGTGCCAGCAGCGTCTCGTCCCAGGCTCTGAACACTGAAGCTTTCTTT. The variable domain in full, completed from reference TRBV9 and TRBJ1-1, reads DSGVTQTPKHLITATGQRVTLRCSPRSGDLSVYWYQQSLDQGLQFLIQYYNGEERAKGNILERFSAQQFPDLHSELNLSSLELGDSALYFCASSVSSQALNTEAFFGQGTRLTVV.

The V and J genes are TRBV27 and TRBJ2-5, with 12 nucleotides matching TRBD2. The CDR3 is made up of 15 amino acids. Germline CDR1 is MNHEY and CDR2 is SMNVEV (reference sequence). V lost 7 bases to trimming and J lost 2 bases; unmatched junction nucleotides: 5. This chain's CDR3 is CASTRTSGTQETQYF. CDR3 nucleotides: TGTGCCAGCACCCGGACTAGCGGGACGCAAGAGACCCAGTACTTC.

This chain joins TRBV6-5 and TRBJ2-7; 8 bases fit TRBD1. Unmatched junction bases numbered 6, after V lost 4 bases and J lost 4 bases. CDR3 length: 14 amino acids. The germline gives CDR1 MNHEY, CDR2 SVGAGI. DNA for the CDR3: TGTGCCAGCAGTTTTCTAAGACAGGGGTACGAGCAGTACTTC. This codes for CASSFLRQGYEQYF.

V and J are TRBV3-1 (or the pseudogene TRBV3-2) and TRBJ2-7, with a weak D call TRBD2 (6 bases). The CDR3 totals 14 residues. CDR1 is LGHDT, CDR2 YNNKEL, per germline (reference sequence). V was trimmed by 1 base and J by 4 bases, leaving 11 bases between them. The CDR3 sequence is CASSQGRASYEQYF. The CDR3 DNA reads as TGTGCCAGCAGCCAAGGGAGGGCTTCATACGAGCAGTACTTC.

The gene calls are TRBV5-6 and TRBJ2-2; TRBD2 matches 8 bases. Germline V CDR1 and CDR2: SGHDT, YYEEEE. CDR3 length: 15 residues. After removal of 6 bases from V and 1 base from J, the junction contained 5 bases not matched to a gene. The CDR3 DNA is TGTGCCAGCATCCCGGGACTAGAGAACACCGGGGAGCTGTTTTTT. It codes for CASIPGLENTGELFF.

The V call is TRBV9, the J call TRBJ1-4; D call uncertain. Deletions cut 0 bases from V and 4 bases from J, with 7 bases between. The CDR3 spans 14 residues. The germline V gene has CDR1 SGDLS and CDR2 YYNGEE. The CDR3 protein is CASSVGDDNEKLFF. The CDR3 DNA is TGTGCCAGCAGCGTAGGCGATGATAATGAAAAACTGTTTTTT.

The chain carries TRBV9 and TRBJ1-6, with TRBD1 as a possible D gene (5 bases). Trimming took 6 bases from V and 11 from J, leaving 15 bases between them. Per germline, CDR1 SGDLS and CDR2 YYNGEE. The CDR3 runs 13 residues. CDR3 sequence: CASTKDGGAPLHF. The CDR3 DNA reads as TGTGCCAGCACCAAAGACGGGGGAGCACCCCTCCACTTT.

This clone was found once. The rearrangement links TRBV28 to TRBJ2-2; D call uncertain. V shed 2 bases and J shed 6 bases, with 13 bases lying between them. The CDR3 is made up of 15 amino acids. Germline V gene sequence: CDR1 MDHEN, CDR2 SYDVKM. The DNA of the CDR3 is TGTGCCAGCAGTTTAAGTTCTCGAACGGCCGGGGAGCTGTTTTTT. It is translated as CASSLSSRTAGELFF. Full variable domain (remainder filled in from reference TRBV28 and TRBJ2-2): DVKVTQSSRYLVKRTGEKVFLECVQDMDHENMFWYRQDPGLGLRLIYFSYDVKMKEKGDIPEGYSVSREKKERFSLILESASTNQTSMYLCASSLSSRTAGELFFGEGSRLTVL.

V is TRBV2 and J is TRBJ1-1; TRBD1 might be the D (5 bases). The CDR3 contains 13 residues. Per germline, CDR1 SNHLY and CDR2 FYNNEI. Trimming took 10 bases from V and 0 from J, leaving 12 bases between them. The chain's CDR3 is CATRQIMNTEAFF. The DNA for the CDR3 is TGTGCCACCAGACAGATCATGAACACTGAAGCTTTCTTT.

The V call is TRBV19, the J call TRBJ2-4; 7 nucleotides align to TRBD1. The J segment lost 7 bases and the V segment lost 6 bases, leaving 3 bases of the junction unmatched. Per germline, CDR1 LNHDA and CDR2 SQIVND (reference sequence). The CDR3 sequence is 12 residues long. CDR3 sequence reads: CASSQGQNIQYF. The CDR3 DNA is TGTGCCAGTAGCCAGGGACAGAACATTCAGTACTTC.

The DNA for the CDR3 is TGTGCTAGTGGTTTGGGTAGCGGGCCAGATACGCAGTATTTT. Encoded protein: CASGLGSGPDTQYF. This rearrangement joins TRBV12-5 to TRBJ2-3; 7 bases agree with TRBD2. The CDR3 sequence is 14 residues long. Germline-derived CDR1 and CDR2 are LGHNT and FRNRAP. V was pared by 1 base and J by 4 bases, with 2 bases of the junction left unmatched.

V usage is TRBV6-5 and J usage is TRBJ2-7, with 8 bases matching TRBD1. Germline-derived CDR1 and CDR2 are MNHEY and SVGAGI. CDR3 length: 15 amino acids. The V segment lost 0 bases and the J segment 2 bases; nucleotides outside the gene matches: 3. In DNA form, the CDR3 reads TGTGCCAGCAGTTACTCTAGGACAGGGACCTACGAGCAGTACTTC. Amino acids: CASSYSRTGTYEQYF.

The gene calls are TRBV29-1 and TRBJ2-1; TRBD1 matches 10 bases. With V trimmed by 8 bases and J by 3 bases, 10 bases remained unmatched. The CDR3 is made up of 15 amino acids. Per the germline V gene, CDR1 is SQVTM and CDR2 is ANQGSEA. CDR3 nucleotide sequence: TGCAGCAAAAGCAGCGGGACAGGGGTCTACAATGAGCAGTTCTTC. It codes for CSKSSGTGVYNEQFF.

The J gene is TRBJ1-1, the V gene TRBV6-5, with D perhaps TRBD1 (5 bases). Germline assignment: CDR1 MNHEY and CDR2 SVGAGI. The CDR3 spans 12 residues. Between the trimmed V and J ends, which lost 9 bases and 3 bases, there was a span of 11 bases. Here the CDR3 reads CASWQGYTEAFF. The DNA for the CDR3 is TGTGCCAGTTGGCAGGGCTACACTGAAGCTTTCTTT.

This clone was found a few times. This chain links TRBV5-6 with TRBJ2-7, with TRBD1 identical over 8 bases. V dropped 4 bases and J dropped 6; count of bases not matched to a gene: 15. The CDR3 is 16 amino acids. CDR1 SGHDT and CDR2 YYEEEE come from the germline V gene. DNA of the CDR3: TGTGCCAGCAGCGCGTATAAGACAGGGGCCATTATCGAGCAGTACTTC. It specifies CASSAYKTGAIIEQYF.

The rearrangement uses TRBV18 and TRBJ1-1, with D possibly matching TRBD1 (5 bases). The CDR3 loop spans 16 amino acids. With 3 bases removed from V and 0 bases from J, the gap between germline ends came to 14 bases. The germline V gene has CDR1 KGHSH and CDR2 LQKENI. CDR3: CASSPLTGQVNTEAFF. In DNA form, the CDR3 reads TGTGCCAGCTCACCGTTAACAGGTCAGGTGAACACTGAAGCTTTCTTT.

In DNA form, the CDR3 reads TGTGCCAGCAGCGGGGGAGGCTCTGGAAACACCATATATTTT. It encodes CASSGGGSGNTIYF. J is TRBJ1-3 and V is TRBV9, with unresolved D. This CDR3 region has 14 residues. The germline CDR1 and CDR2 sequences are SGDLS and YYNGEE. The V and J ends lost 3 bases and 0 bases respectively, with 7 bases between them. The full variable domain, completed using reference TRBV9 and TRBJ1-3, is DSGVTQTPKHLITATGQRVTLRCSPRSGDLSVYWYQQSLDQGLQFLIQYYNGEERAKGNILERFSAQQFPDLHSELNLSSLELGDSALYFCASSGGGSGNTIYFGEGSWLTVV.

V is TRBV6-5 and J is TRBJ1-1; D possibly corresponds to TRBD1 (5 bases). Germline CDR1 and CDR2: MNHEY and SVGAGI. The CDR3 loop spans 13 amino acids. The germline V and J ends were trimmed by 7 bases and 2 bases, with 11 bases remaining between them. The CDR3 DNA reads TGTGCCAGCACCCGGCAGGGCAACACTGAAGCTTTCTTT. This encodes CASTRQGNTEAFF.

J is TRBJ2-7 and V is TRBV2, with TRBD1 identical over 7 bases. The junction had 7 bases not matched to a gene; V was cut back by 7 bases and J by 1 base. CDR1 and CDR2 from the germline V gene are SNHLY and FYNNEI. The length of the CDR3 is 14 residues. Here the CDR3 reads CASNQGQLSYEQYF. The CDR3 DNA follows: TGTGCCAGCAATCAGGGACAGCTTTCCTACGAGCAGTACTTC.

This clone has at least ten counts. The chain carries TRBV12-5 and TRBJ1-1, with unresolved D. This CDR3 is 14 amino acids long. The germline V gene encodes CDR1 LGHNT and CDR2 FRNRAP. Trimming removed 9 bases from V and 0 bases from J, with 14 bases in between. CDR3 nucleotide sequence: TGTGCTAGCCGATTAGGGAGAGTGAACACTGAAGCTTTCTTT. It translates to CASRLGRVNTEAFF.

The genes are TRBV10-2 and TRBJ2-7; tentative D call: TRBD2 (6 bases). Germline V gene lookup returns CDR1 WSHSY and CDR2 SAAADI. The V and J ends lost 3 bases and 2 bases respectively, with 8 bases between them. This CDR3 contains 13 residues. In nucleotides, the CDR3 is TGCGCCAGCAGTGAAGGGACTGCCTACGAGCAGTACTTC. The encoded protein is CASSEGTAYEQYF.

The chain joins TRBV9 to TRBJ2-1; perhaps TRBD2 as D (5 bases). The germline CDR1 and CDR2 sequences are SGDLS and YYNGEE. CDR3 length: 15 amino acids. The ends were cut back, 3 bases at V and 7 bases at J, with 17 bases in the middle. The chain's CDR3 is CASSAEGGRGNEQFF. The CDR3, as DNA: TGTGCCAGCAGCGCCGAGGGCGGGCGAGGGAATGAGCAGTTCTTC.

The CDR3 region is CASSPQGAPPYEQYF. CDR3 sequence (DNA): TGTGCCAGCAGCCCCCAGGGGGCCCCCCCCTACGAGCAGTACTTC. The V gene is TRBV11-2, the J gene TRBJ2-7, with 8 bases aligning to TRBD1. V was clipped by 5 bases and J by 2 bases; unmatched bases: 8. The CDR3 loop spans 15 amino acids. Germline loops: CDR1 SGHAT, CDR2 FQNNGV.

This clone was counted once. The CDR3 sequence is CASGSRLGQGTNEQYF. DNA of the CDR3: TGTGCCAGCGGATCCCGCCTCGGGCAGGGAACGAACGAGCAGTACTTC. The V call is TRBV28, the J call TRBJ2-7; possible D gene TRBD1, 5 bases. Germline loops: CDR1 MDHEN, CDR2 SYDVKM. V dropped 8 bases and J dropped 5 bases, with 25 bases sitting between them. The CDR3 is 16 amino acids. Combining the CDR3 with reference TRBV28 and TRBJ2-7 gives the whole variable domain DVKVTQSSRYLVKRTGEKVFLECVQDMDHENMFWYRQDPGLGLRLIYFSYDVKMKEKGDIPEGYSVSREKKERFSLILESASTNQTSMYLCASGSRLGQGTNEQYFGPGTRLTVT.